Below, 19 T cell receptor beta chains from the same sample are listed, as sequenced in a study of blood T cells in healthy people across ages. The second PCR ran 7 to 11 cycles with a sample-barcoded 5' primer and J-beta primers. TCRdb processed the 5' RACE reads anew with MiXCR; each CDR3 protein has one entry. The table includes approximately 800,000 distinct CDR3 sequences, 53% detected once. Sequencing input: blood. These receptors all come from an elderly man in good health.

The V call is TRBV4-1, the J call TRBJ1-3; the match to TRBD1 covers 7 bases. Germline trimming cut 0 bases from V and 0 bases from J; bases unmatched to any gene: 8. The CDR3 consists of 18 residues. The germline gives CDR1 MGHRA, CDR2 YSYEKL. CDR3: CASSQDTSGTVSGNTIYF. CDR3 nucleotides: TGCGCCAGCAGCCAAGATACCTCCGGGACAGTCTCTGGAAACACCATATATTTT.

The J gene is TRBJ2-4, the V gene TRBV20-1; TRBD1 agrees at 7 bases. The CDR3 spans 14 residues. The germline V gene has CDR1 DFQATT and CDR2 SNEGSKA (reference sequence). The V gene end was trimmed by 6 bases and the J gene end by 5 bases; junction bases not matched to a gene: 10. The CDR3 loop is CSAQGQLAENIQYF. The CDR3 DNA is TGCAGTGCCCAGGGACAGCTCGCCGAAAACATTCAGTACTTC.

With respect to this clonotype: Relative to the germline gene, one junction end is altered; a read error may explain this. J is TRBJ2-1 and V is TRBV5-1, with a weak D call TRBD2 (5 bases). The CDR3 extends over 13 amino acids. Germline CDR1 is SGHRS and CDR2 is YFSETQ. CDR3: CAGSGGTYNEQFF. The CDR3 region has the DNA TGCGCCGGCAGCGGCGGAACCTACAATGAGCAGTTCTTC.

This clonotype has more than one count but fewer than ten. The chain couples TRBV29-1 to TRBJ2-7; no reliable D call. Germline V gene data show CDR1 as SQVTM and CDR2 as ANQGSEA. The CDR3 is made up of 12 amino acids. Trimming removed 6 bases from V and 0 bases from J, with 9 bases in between. The CDR3 nucleotides read TGCAGCGTGAGGAGCCTCTCCTACGAGCAGTACTTC. It translates to CSVRSLSYEQYF.

The V and J genes are TRBV27 and TRBJ2-7, with D perhaps TRBD1 (6 bases). Germline V CDR1 and CDR2: MNHEY, SMNVEV (reference sequence). CDR3 size: 16 residues. V was trimmed by 3 bases and J by 7 bases, leaving 22 bases between them. The CDR3 DNA follows: TGTGCCAGCAGTTTCTCAGGGACACCTTGGGGCAATGAGCAGTACTTC. Translating gives CASSFSGTPWGNEQYF.

This chain connects TRBV24-1 to TRBJ2-1; D gene unclear. CDR1 is KGHDR, CDR2 SFDVKD, per germline. This CDR3 region has 14 residues. Trimming stripped 1 base from V and 12 bases from J, with 15 bases between. This CDR3 reads CATSDFGQPNPQFF. In nucleotides, the CDR3 is TGTGCCACCAGTGATTTTGGGCAACCTAACCCGCAGTTCTTC.

This clonotype has a handful of counts. The rearrangement links TRBV3-1 to TRBJ1-2; 7 bases are a match to TRBD1. With V trimmed by 2 bases and J by 13 bases, 16 bases remained unmatched. The germline V gene encodes CDR1 LGHDT and CDR2 YNNKEL (reference sequence). The length of the CDR3 is 15 residues. CDR3 residues: CASSQFPAPGQTCTF. The DNA of the CDR3 is TGTGCCAGCAGCCAATTCCCCGCACCGGGACAGACTTGCACCTTC.

The chain carries TRBV5-1 and TRBJ2-7, with D uncertain. Germline assignment: CDR1 SGHRS and CDR2 YFSETQ. This CDR3 has 17 residues. The V and J ends lost 3 bases and 6 bases respectively, with 25 bases between them. The CDR3 bases are TGCGCCAGCAGCTGGGAACCCATCCCCACGACAACGAGCGAGCAGTACTTC. Its protein is CASSWEPIPTTTSEQYF.

The chain is built from TRBV6-6 and TRBJ2-4, with D maybe TRBD1 (7 bases). Trimming shortened V by 10 bases and J by 9 bases, and 10 bases separated the two germline ends. The germline V gene encodes CDR1 MNHNY and CDR2 SVGAGI (reference sequence). The CDR3 sequence is 10 residues long. The CDR3 loop reads CATQGGIQYF. CDR3 in DNA: TGTGCCACCCAGGGGGGCATTCAGTACTTC.

This clonotype has only a few counts. This rearrangement joins TRBV5-1 to TRBJ2-7, with TRBD2 identical over 11 bases. The trim removed 2 bases at V and 7 bases at J, leaving 8 bases unmatched. CDR3 length: 15 residues. Germline lookup yields CDR1 SGHRS and CDR2 YFSETQ. The CDR3 protein is CASSLLAGVISEQYF. In DNA form, the CDR3 reads TGCGCCAGCAGCTTACTAGCGGGAGTGATCAGTGAGCAGTACTTC.

The chain recombines TRBV6-5 with TRBJ2-7, with D possibly being TRBD2 (5 bases). The J call is uncertain, as TRBJ2-5 better fits the DNA end. The V gene's germline CDR1 is MNHEY and CDR2 SVGAGI. The CDR3 consists of 13 residues. The CDR3 loop reads CASNPLAGETQYF. DNA for the CDR3: TGTGCCAGCAATCCCCTAGCCGGGGAGACCCAGTACTTC.

This clonotype occurred once. V gene TRBV9 combines with J gene TRBJ1-1; no clear D gene. Germline V CDR1 and CDR2: SGDLS, YYNGEE. This CDR3 spans 15 amino acids. The V gene lost 0 bases and the J gene lost 4 bases, with 13 bases spanning the gap. CDR3 DNA: TGTGCCAGCAGCGTAGATATTATCCGGGGCACTGAAGCTTTCTTT. This translates into CASSVDIIRGTEAFF.

This clonotype occurred a few times. This rearrangement joins TRBV5-1 to TRBJ2-1; 8 bases line up with TRBD2. V was pared by 0 bases and J by 4 bases, with 6 bases of the junction left unmatched. CDR1 is SGHRS, CDR2 YFSETQ, per germline. This CDR3 comprises 16 residues. CDR3 region: CASSLGSSGGYNEQFF. In DNA, the CDR3 is TGCGCCAGCAGCTTGGGTTCGAGCGGGGGTTACAATGAGCAGTTCTTC.

A few counts support this clonotype. The CDR3 bases are TGTGCCAGCAGCCTACGGACTGGGGTCTACAATGAGCAGTTCTTC. Translated: CASSLRTGVYNEQFF. This chain links TRBV5-6 with TRBJ2-1; maybe TRBD2 (5 bases). The CDR3 sequence is 15 residues long. The germline V and J ends were trimmed by 4 bases and 3 bases, with 14 bases remaining between them. Germline V gene sequence: CDR1 SGHDT, CDR2 YYEEEE. The whole variable domain, remainder taken from reference TRBV5-6 and TRBJ2-1, is DAGVTQSPTHLIKTRGQQVTLRCSPKSGHDTVSWYQQALGQGPQFIFQYYEEEERQRGNFPDRFSGHQFPNYSSELNVNALLLGDSALYLCASSLRTGVYNEQFFGPGTRLTVL.

This chain connects TRBV5-1 to TRBJ2-3; D possibly corresponds to TRBD2 (6 bases). Germline V CDR1 and CDR2: SGHRS, YFSETQ. V was clipped by 1 base and J by 4 bases, with 16 bases between them. This CDR3 comprises 16 residues. The CDR3 DNA reads as TGCGCCAGCAGCTTGCTCGCCGGGAGAAGGTCAGATACGCAGTATTTT. Protein product: CASSLLAGRRSDTQYF.

This sequence joins TRBV9 and TRBJ2-7; 8 positions agree with TRBD1. This CDR3 spans 13 amino acids. Germline V gene sequence: CDR1 SGDLS, CDR2 YYNGEE. V shed 3 bases, J shed 5 bases, and the junction held 4 bases outside the gene matches. The CDR3 region has the DNA TGTGCCAGCAGCGGGACAGGGTCCCACGAGCAGTACTTC. Residues: CASSGTGSHEQYF.

The rearrangement uses TRBV10-3 and TRBJ1-1; TRBD1 aligns across 7 bases. The junction had 8 bases not matched to a gene; V was cut back by 2 bases and J by 5 bases. Germline CDR1 and CDR2: ENHRY and SYGVKD. This CDR3 has 15 amino acids. The CDR3 reads CAISERTGGVTEAFF. In DNA form, the CDR3 reads TGTGCCATCAGTGAGAGGACAGGTGGGGTAACTGAAGCTTTCTTT.

The CDR3 is CASSVSSGYTDTQYF. The DNA for the CDR3 is TGTGCCAGCAGCGTATCCAGCGGGTACACAGATACGCAGTATTTT. J is TRBJ2-3 and V is TRBV9; TRBD2 is a possible D gene (6 bases). Germline-derived CDR1 and CDR2 are SGDLS and YYNGEE. The CDR3 contains 15 residues. With 1 base removed from V and 2 bases from J, the gap between germline ends came to 11 bases.

This rearrangement joins TRBV9 to TRBJ2-5; D gene uncertain. The germline V gene encodes CDR1 SGDLS and CDR2 YYNGEE. This CDR3 comprises 14 residues. Trimming took 0 bases from V and 4 from J, leaving 10 bases between them. DNA of the CDR3: TGTGCCAGCAGCGTAGATGGGGTAGTAGAGACCCAGTACTTC. This translates into CASSVDGVVETQYF.